This passage covers 14 T cell receptor beta chains from one sample sequenced in a study of shared clonotypes between healthy human individuals. The protocol was immunoSEQ multiplex PCR, while the TCRdb copy is restricted to in-frame clones and leaves out a portion. The profile shows some 2 million clones, over 85% of them singletons. Naive CD8 cells lacked CD45RO, underwent positive selection for CCR7 and left out terminally differentiated effector memory CD45RA+ cells. Specimen: naive CD8+ T cells sorted from blood. Receptors originate from a man between 18 and 35 years old in good health.

The chain is built from TRBV13 and TRBJ2-1; possibly TRBD1 or TRBD2 for D (5 bases each). Trimming removed 4 bases from V and 5 bases from J, with 9 bases in between. This CDR3 has 13 residues. CDR1 is PRHDT, CDR2 FYEKMQ, per germline (reference sequence). CDR3 sequence (DNA): TGTGCCAGCAGCTGGGGACCCAACAATGAGCAGTTCTTC. It translates to CASSWGPNNEQFF.

The chain recombines TRBV5-1 with TRBJ2-1; 7 nucleotides match TRBD1. V shed 4 bases, J shed 2 bases, and the junction held 9 bases outside the gene matches. CDR1 is SGHRS and CDR2 is YFSETQ in the germline V gene. This CDR3 has 16 residues. The CDR3 is CASSPAPQGTYNEQFF. Here the CDR3 DNA reads TGCGCCAGCAGCCCCGCCCCACAGGGGACCTACAATGAGCAGTTCTTC.

The CDR3 is CASSVGEGASGAPYNEQFF. CDR3 in DNA: TGTGCCAGCAGCGTAGGAGAAGGGGCTAGCGGGGCGCCATACAATGAGCAGTTCTTC. The chain joins TRBV9 to TRBJ2-1; 9 bases line up with TRBD2. Germline V gene sequence: CDR1 SGDLS, CDR2 YYNGEE. The CDR3 covers 19 residues. The V gene end was trimmed by 0 bases and the J gene end by 4 bases; junction bases not matched to a gene: 14.

This sequence joins TRBV5-6 and TRBJ2-7; unclear D gene. The V end lost 2 bases, the J end lost 0 bases, and 9 bases lay between the germline ends. From germline, CDR1 is SGHDT and CDR2 YYEEEE. This CDR3 is built from 14 residues. The CDR3 DNA follows: TGTGCCAGCAGCTTTTACGACGCCTCCTACGAGCAGTACTTC. Residues: CASSFYDASYEQYF.

A word on this clone: Different DNA sequences within this sample yield the same CDR3. The genes are TRBV19 and TRBJ1-5; TRBD1 matches at 9 bases. This CDR3 spans 15 amino acids. V was clipped by 6 bases and J by 2 bases; unmatched bases: 5. Germline assignment: CDR1 LNHDA and CDR2 SQIVND (reference sequence). CDR3 amino acids: CASSRDREGNQPQHF. CDR3 DNA: TGTGCCAGTAGCCGGGACAGGGAGGGCAATCAGCCCCAGCATTTT.

V gene TRBV6-5 combines with J gene TRBJ2-2, with 7 bases identical to TRBD2. This CDR3 contains 15 residues. V was clipped by 5 bases and J by 1 base; unmatched bases: 4. Germline CDR1 is MNHEY and CDR2 is SVGAGI. The CDR3 protein is CASSKSGMNTGELFF. CDR3 in DNA: TGTGCCAGCAGTAAAAGCGGGATGAACACCGGGGAGCTGTTTTTT.

This chain links TRBV4-3 with TRBJ2-5, with D perhaps TRBD1 (6 bases). V was shortened by 1 base and J by 2 bases, with 14 bases between the two germline ends. The CDR3 loop spans 16 amino acids. CDR1 LGHNA and CDR2 YSLEER come from the germline V gene. CDR3 nucleotides: TGCGCCAGCAGCCAAGCCTGGACAGCTGCTCAAGAGACCCAGTACTTC. Translated: CASSQAWTAAQETQYF.

This chain connects TRBV25-1 to TRBJ1-1; D gene unclear. Trimming removed 0 bases from V and 4 bases from J, with 12 bases in between. In germline, CDR1 is MGHDK, CDR2 SYGVNS. This CDR3 has 15 residues. The CDR3 loop is CASSEYTIGGTEAFF. CDR3 sequence (DNA): TGTGCCAGCAGTGAATATACCATCGGCGGCACTGAAGCTTTCTTT.

Details on this clone: The junction differs from germline at one of its ends, possibly a read error. The chain employs TRBV30 and TRBJ2-7; TRBD1 aligns across 10 bases. This CDR3 is built from 14 residues. Germline V gene lookup returns CDR1 GTSNPN and CDR2 SVGIG (reference sequence). CDR3 loop: CAWTPGQGSYEQYF. CDR3 in DNA: TGTGCTTGGACCCCGGGACAGGGGTCCTACGAGCAGTACTTC.

The chain employs TRBV14 and TRBJ1-5, with a weak D call TRBD1 (5 bases). The CDR3 sequence is 14 residues long. Germline V lookup: CDR1 SGHDN, CDR2 FVKESK. V lost 4 bases, J lost 3 bases, and 10 bases lay in between. The CDR3 region is CASSLRDHNQPQHF. CDR3 in DNA: TGTGCCAGCAGCCTAAGGGACCACAATCAGCCCCAGCATTTT.

About this clone itself: At the DNA level, this CDR3 is encoded by other sequences in the same sample as well. The V and J genes are TRBV11-2 and TRBJ2-3; D gene uncertain. Germline V CDR1 and CDR2: SGHAT, FQNNGV. There are 12 residues in the CDR3. Deletions cut 4 bases from V and 5 bases from J, with 7 bases between. DNA for the CDR3: TGTGCCAGCAGCTCCTCGGGAGATACGCAGTATTTT. Amino acids: CASSSSGDTQYF.

As regards this clone: Other DNA variants within this sample encode the same CDR3. This chain links TRBV9 with TRBJ2-7, with D uncertain. Germline V gives CDR1 SGDLS, CDR2 YYNGEE. V was shortened by 1 base and J by 2 bases, with 13 bases between the two germline ends. The CDR3 has 15 residues. For the CDR3, the DNA is TGTGCCAGCAGCGTATCGACGGATGCCACCTACGAGCAGTACTTC. This codes for CASSVSTDATYEQYF.

The rearrangement links TRBV28 to TRBJ2-1; no clear D gene. Trimming stripped 5 bases from V and 6 bases from J, with 17 bases between. The CDR3 is 15 amino acids. Per the germline V gene, CDR1 is MDHEN and CDR2 is SYDVKM. The CDR3 DNA reads as TGTGCCAGCAGTCTATTTTCGGTTATGAGCAATGAGCAGTTCTTC. Encoded protein: CASSLFSVMSNEQFF.

The rearrangement uses TRBV10-2 and TRBJ1-2; D is perhaps TRBD1 (6 bases). V was shortened by 2 bases and J by 3 bases, with 10 bases between the two germline ends. This CDR3 has 14 amino acids. Germline V gives CDR1 WSHSY, CDR2 SAAADI. This CDR3 reads CASSETGPYYGYTF. CDR3 in DNA: TGCGCCAGCAGTGAGACAGGGCCATACTATGGCTACACCTTC.